The clone carrying this T cell receptor (beta chain) was seen only a few times. Its antigen is unidentified. The data belong to a study of T cells in Graves' hyperthyroidism and ophthalmopathy. Study-level findings and limits: Using 13 V-J features, a model discriminated ophthalmopathy from stable hyperthyroidism.

RNA transcripts gave rise to amplified TCR beta CDR3 regions. During a first-round RT-PCR of the TCR CDR3, the HTBI primer set was used. From the multiplex PCR reads, TCRdb called clonotypes with MiXCR, one entry per CDR3 protein. Seen here are approximately 600,000 distinct CDR3 sequences, about 14% observed once, and the top ten hold around 4.5%. The J segment lost 4 bases and the V segment lost 6 bases, leaving 14 bases of the junction unmatched. The CDR3 consists of 15 residues. Germline V CDR1 and CDR2: SQVTM, ANQGSEA. The TCR comes from a woman between 40 and 50 years old with Graves' ophthalmopathy. The rearrangement joins TRBV29-1 to TRBJ2-5; 7 nucleotides agree with TRBD1. Material: blood. The CDR3 nucleotides are TGCAGCGTAGCACTCGTCCGGGACAGTGGAGAGACCCAGTACTTC. Amino acids: CSVALVRDSGETQYF.